The 21 T cell receptor beta chains in this list originate from one sample, sequenced in a study of Graves' ophthalmopathy and Graves' hyperthyroidism. Researchers took RNA transcripts and amplified TCR beta CDR3 regions from them. Second-round multiplex PCR came after first-round RT-PCR with HTBI primers. TCRdb re-called the multiplex PCR reads through MiXCR, storing one row per CDR3 protein. In the table there are about 380,000 distinct CDR3 sequences, 15% of which are singletons. The sequenced sample consisted of peripheral blood. The receptors were sampled from a woman aged 18-29 years with stable Graves' hyperthyroidism.

The chain couples TRBV20-1 to TRBJ1-2; no reliable D call. CDR3 size: 13 residues. V lost 6 bases, J lost 6 bases, and 17 bases lay in between. Germline CDR1 reads DFQATT; CDR2 reads SNEGSKA (reference sequence). This CDR3 reads CSADPAGNDGYTF. Here the CDR3 DNA reads TGCAGTGCAGACCCGGCGGGCAACGATGGCTACACCTTC.

There are many counts of this clonotype. CDR3 protein: CATSEAGTGYTDTQYF. The CDR3 region has the DNA TGTGCCACCAGTGAAGCCGGGACAGGATACACAGATACGCAGTATTTT. The J gene is TRBJ2-3, the V gene TRBV24-1, with 8 bases identical to TRBD1. The CDR3 has 16 residues. The J segment lost 2 bases and the V segment lost 4 bases, leaving 7 bases of the junction unmatched. The germline CDR1 and CDR2 sequences are KGHDR and SFDVKD.

This clonotype was counted many times. The chain uses TRBV20-1 and TRBJ2-5, with unresolved D. CDR3 length: 12 residues. Germline V CDR1 and CDR2: DFQATT, SNEGSKA (reference sequence). V shed 3 bases and J shed 0 bases, with 5 bases lying between them. For the CDR3, the DNA is TGCAGTGCTAGTTGGGACCAAGAGACCCAGTACTTC. This encodes CSASWDQETQYF.

Many counts were recorded for this clonotype. The rearrangement uses TRBV29-1 and TRBJ2-7; 7 nucleotides line up with TRBD1. Germline values: CDR1 SQVTM, CDR2 ANQGSEA. CDR3 length: 12 amino acids. Losses at the gene ends were 4 bases for V and 2 bases for J; bases not matched to a gene: 2. CDR3 DNA sequence: TGCAGCGTTGGCGACAGGGCCTACGAGCAGTACTTC. Residues: CSVGDRAYEQYF.

The sample holds a few counts of this clonotype. The J gene is TRBJ2-7, the V gene TRBV15; D gene ambiguous. V was clipped by 0 bases and J by 2 bases, with 11 bases between them. The CDR3 runs 15 residues. The germline V gene has CDR1 LNHNV and CDR2 YYDKDF (reference sequence). CDR3 DNA sequence: TGTGCCACCAGCAGAGAGATAGGCAGCCCCTACGAGCAGTACTTC. The encoded protein is CATSREIGSPYEQYF.

In its sample, this clonotype was seen many times. For the CDR3, the DNA is TGTGCCAGCAGTTACTCGACATTGGGACAGGGGCATTCCCCGAGTTACTACGAGCAGTACTTC. Translating gives CASSYSTLGQGHSPSYYEQYF. V usage is TRBV6-2 or TRBV6-3 and J usage is TRBJ2-7, with 10 positions matching TRBD1. V trimming: 0 bases; J trimming: 3 bases; junction bases outside the gene matches: 20. CDR1 MNHEY and CDR2 SVGEGT come from the germline V gene. The CDR3 has 21 residues.

There are many counts of this clonotype. This chain connects TRBV24-1 to TRBJ1-2, with 7 bases that match TRBD1. Germline CDR1 KGHDR, CDR2 SFDVKD. The CDR3 sequence is 13 residues long. The V segment lost 12 bases and the J segment 5 bases; nucleotides outside the gene matches: 11. The CDR3 DNA follows: TGTGCCTTGAACAGGGGCAATAGTTATGGCTACACCTTC. This gives the protein CALNRGNSYGYTF.

This clonotype was counted many times. This chain uses TRBV4-1 with TRBJ2-7; TRBD1 or TRBD2 may be the D gene (6 bases each). There are 15 residues in the CDR3. The V end lost 4 bases, the J end lost 2 bases, and 15 bases lay between the germline ends. The germline gives CDR1 MGHRA, CDR2 YSYEKL. CDR3 residues: CASSLLRDIPYEQYF. DNA for the CDR3: TGCGCCAGCAGCCTACTGCGGGACATTCCCTACGAGCAGTACTTC.

This clonotype was counted at least ten times. At one end the junction does not follow the germline gene, possibly because of a read error. V usage is TRBV11-2 and J usage is TRBJ1-1; no definite D call. From germline, CDR1 is SGHAT and CDR2 FQNNGV. The CDR3 has 13 amino acids. CDR3 bases: TGTGCCAGCAACTTACGAGAGAACACTGAAGCTTTCTTT. This codes for CASNLRENTEAFF.

This clonotype was recorded many times. The chain recombines TRBV2 with TRBJ1-5, with no clear D. The CDR3 loop spans 12 amino acids. The V end lost 6 bases, the J end lost 6 bases, and 9 bases lay between the germline ends. Looked up from germline, CDR1 is SNHLY and CDR2 is FYNNEI. The CDR3: CASSDDGQPQHF. The CDR3 region has the DNA TGTGCCAGCAGCGACGATGGTCAGCCCCAGCATTTT.

This clonotype was observed many times. The V call is TRBV7-2, the J call TRBJ1-1, with TRBD1 as a possible D gene (6 bases). V was trimmed by 4 bases and J by 2 bases, leaving 14 bases between them. CDR1 is SGHTA, CDR2 FQGNSA, per germline. The CDR3 contains 15 residues. DNA of the CDR3: TGTGCCAGCAGCTGGGGAGACAGGTTCAACACTGAAGCTTTCTTT. It yields the protein CASSWGDRFNTEAFF.

At least ten counts were recorded for this clonotype. The J gene is TRBJ1-6, the V gene TRBV4-1; unclear D gene. CDR3 length: 14 residues. Trimming cost V 0 bases and J 7 bases, with 7 bases left between them. The germline CDR1 and CDR2 sequences are MGHRA and YSYEKL. This chain's CDR3 is CASSQDLGNSPLHF. The CDR3 DNA reads as TGCGCCAGCAGCCAAGATTTGGGGAATTCACCCCTCCACTTT.

This clonotype was observed at least ten times. The V gene is TRBV20-1, the J gene TRBJ1-1, with D possibly being TRBD1 (5 bases). The CDR3 length is 14 residues. Deletions cut 3 bases from V and 7 bases from J, with 18 bases between. The germline V gene has CDR1 DFQATT and CDR2 SNEGSKA (reference sequence). This chain's CDR3 is CSASGAVAGGEAFF. CDR3 DNA: TGCAGTGCTAGTGGGGCGGTCGCGGGAGGTGAAGCTTTCTTT.

The chain uses TRBV6-5 and TRBJ1-1; D is unresolved. Germline V gene lookup returns CDR1 MNHEY and CDR2 SVGAGI. CDR3 size: 12 residues. Trimming stripped 2 bases from V and 7 bases from J, with 8 bases between. DNA of the CDR3: TGTGCCAGCAGTTACCGGTCAGTTGAAGCTTTCTTT. It encodes CASSYRSVEAFF.

The table lists this clonotype with a few counts. This chain joins TRBV19 and TRBJ2-2; either TRBD1 or TRBD2 may fit D (5 bases each). This CDR3 has 14 residues. The V gene lost 11 bases and the J gene lost 4 bases, with 17 bases spanning the gap. Germline V gene data show CDR1 as LNHDA and CDR2 as SQIVND (reference sequence). CDR3 residues: CAVSLTGTTGELFF. The CDR3 nucleotides are TGTGCCGTTTCCCTGACGGGGACCACCGGGGAGCTGTTTTTT.

This clonotype came up a few times. The chain uses TRBV27 and TRBJ2-7; 7 nucleotides line up with TRBD2. Germline lookup yields CDR1 MNHEY and CDR2 SMNVEV (reference sequence). This CDR3 region has 13 residues. V lost 5 bases to trimming and J lost 9 bases; unmatched junction nucleotides: 10. The CDR3 region has the DNA TGTGCCAGCAGTCCCCGGGGGGAGAGGGGGCAGTACTTC. This gives the protein CASSPRGERGQYF.

Notes on this clonotype: This may be a read error, as it is one base from a much larger clone. This CDR3 fails to terminate in the conserved phenylalanine or tryptophan, so it likely reflects a read error. The CDR3 bases are TGTGCCAGCAGTGAAAGAAGGGGCCCGGGGCTCACTGAAGCTTTCTTG. The encoded protein is CASSERRGPGLTEAFL. This chain links TRBV6-1 with TRBJ1-1; D is possibly TRBD1 (5 bases). CDR1 and CDR2 (germline): MNHNS, SASEGT. The CDR3 sequence is 16 residues long. Deletions cut 2 bases from V and 4 bases from J, with 17 bases between.

As regards this clonotype: The conserved closing phenylalanine or tryptophan is absent in this CDR3, likely reflecting a read error. No DNA is shown, since the ends of the CDR3 on it are uncertain; the CDR3 is the one TCRdb lists. The genes are TRBV6-2 or TRBV6-3 and TRBJ1-2. The germline CDR1 and CDR2 sequences are MNHEY and SVGEGT. The CDR3 is 13 residues long, ends included. The CDR3 sequence is CASTTVVLYGYSY.

This clonotype was counted ten times or more. This chain links TRBV5-1 with TRBJ2-5, with 8 bases fitting TRBD2. The V and J ends lost 4 bases and 1 base, in that order; junction bases with no gene match: 6. Germline values: CDR1 SGHRS, CDR2 YFSETQ. The CDR3 is 15 residues long. In DNA, the CDR3 is TGCGCCAGCAGCGGGAGCGGGGGACTCCAAGAGACCCAGTACTTC. Its protein product is CASSGSGGLQETQYF. Complete variable domain (other parts from reference TRBV5-1 and TRBJ2-5): KAGVTQTPRYLIKTRGQQVTLSCSPISGHRSVSWYQQTPGQGLQFLFEYFSETQRNKGNFPGRFSGRQFSNSRSEMNVSTLELGDSALYLCASSGSGGLQETQYFGPGTRLLVL.

CDR3 DNA sequence: TGTGCCAGCAGTGGTCATCGGGACAGGGGGCCTGGCTACACCTTC. Its translation is CASSGHRDRGPGYTF. The chain is built from TRBV6-1 and TRBJ1-2; 12 bases are a match to TRBD1. The CDR3 extends over 15 amino acids. Looked up from germline, CDR1 is MNHNS and CDR2 is SASEGT. J lost 7 bases, V lost 4 bases, and 7 bases had no gene match.

Many counts were recorded for this clonotype. This chain links TRBV12-3 or TRBV12-4 with TRBJ1-2; D perhaps matches TRBD1 (5 bases). The CDR3 sequence is 13 residues long. Trimming shortened V by 6 bases and J by 6 bases, and 14 bases separated the two germline ends. The CDR3 reads CASSPIMGDGYTF. DNA for the CDR3: TGTGCCAGCAGCCCTATAATGGGGGATGGCTACACCTTC.